Detailed here is one TCR beta chain. The sample is drawn from a study of cytotoxic CD8 clonotypes in ibrutinib-treated CLL. The CDR3 contains 13 residues. Germline V CDR1 and CDR2: GTSNPN, SVGIG (reference sequence). V was clipped by 3 bases and J by 5 bases, with 13 bases between them. The repertoire was sequenced with immunoSEQ multiplex PCR; TCRdb's copy has only in-frame clones and lacks some. The table records roughly 250,000 clones, 70% of them present only once. This TCR was sampled from a human donor with chronic lymphocytic leukemia. The gene calls are TRBV30 and TRBJ1-1; no firm D call. This sample comprised PBMCs, obtained after 24 months of ibrutinib treatment. CDR3 sequence: CAWSPVGHTEAFF. The CDR3 DNA reads as TGTGCCTGGAGCCCGGTTGGCCATACTGAAGCTTTCTTT.